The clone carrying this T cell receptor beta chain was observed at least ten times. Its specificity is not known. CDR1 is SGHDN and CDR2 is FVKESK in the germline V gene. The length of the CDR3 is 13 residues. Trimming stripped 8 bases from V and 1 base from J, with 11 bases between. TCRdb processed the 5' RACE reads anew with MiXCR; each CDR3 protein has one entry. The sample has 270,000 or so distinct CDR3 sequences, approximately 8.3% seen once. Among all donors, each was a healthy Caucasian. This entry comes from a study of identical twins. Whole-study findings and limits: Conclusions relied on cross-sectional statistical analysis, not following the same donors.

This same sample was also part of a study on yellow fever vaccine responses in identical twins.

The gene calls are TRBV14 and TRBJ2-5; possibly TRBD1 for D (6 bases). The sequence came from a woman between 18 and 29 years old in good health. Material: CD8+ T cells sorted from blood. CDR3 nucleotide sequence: TGTGCCAGCGCGACAGGAGTCCAAGAGACCCAGTACTTC. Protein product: CASATGVQETQYF.